This TCR beta chain was captured in a study of T cells in Graves' hyperthyroidism and ophthalmopathy. Study conclusions and caveats: A model built on 13 V-J features separated ophthalmopathy from stable hyperthyroidism. The model's output predicted ophthalmopathy at a median of about 5.9 months prior to onset.

RNA transcripts gave rise to amplified TCR beta CDR3 regions. The TCR CDR3 first-round RT-PCR relied on the HTBI primer set. TCRdb reanalysed the multiplex PCR reads using MiXCR and keeps one entry per CDR3 protein. This table has about 620,000 distinct CDR3 sequences, around 16% appearing once. This clonotype has more than one count but fewer than ten. What it recognizes is unknown. Germline-derived CDR1 and CDR2 are LGHDT and YNNKEL (reference sequence). Losses at the gene ends were 5 bases for V and 8 bases for J; bases not matched to a gene: 17. The CDR3 is 16 residues long. Orbital computed tomography, thyroid ultrasound, serum thyroxine and TRAb, and clinical symptoms together informed the diagnoses. PBMCs came from 10 ml fresh peripheral blood.

The sample consisted of blood. The V and J genes are TRBV3-1 and TRBJ2-5, with 7 bases that match TRBD2. The TCR comes from a woman aged 30 to 39 with Graves' hyperthyroidism. CDR3 region: CASSRRAGALQLTQYF. CDR3 DNA sequence: TGTGCCAGCAGCAGACGGGCGGGAGCCCTTCAATTAACCCAGTACTTC.